This is a list of T cell receptor beta chains from one sample in a study of glioma-infiltrating T cells after dendritic cell vaccination. Here immunoSEQ multiplex PCR was the method, and the copy in TCRdb shows in-frame clones only, minus some. The profile shows 70,000 to 100,000 clones, around 83% of them singletons. The sequencing used blood, collected after dendritic cell vaccination. The receptors stem from a human donor with glioblastoma. Both conserved end residues are part of each CDR3. D genes are given only for firm matches. Size is stated for part of the rows, as once, few or many counts, or as a class when the clone is expanded.

J gene,V gene,clone size,D gene,CDR3 protein,CDR3 DNA
TRBJ1-1,TRBV7-2,.,.,CASSPPPGTMEAFF,TGTGCCAGCAGCCCCCCCCCGGGTACCATGGAAGCTTTCTTT
TRBJ1-3,TRBV9,.,TRBD1,CASSVAHRGFPGNTIYF,TGTGCCAGCAGCGTAGCTCACAGGGGGTTCCCTGGAAACACCATATATTTT
TRBJ2-1,TRBV2,.,TRBD2,CASSTSGGSYNEQFF,TGTGCCAGCAGTACGAGCGGGGGGTCCTACAATGAGCAGTTCTTC
TRBJ2-5,TRBV14,.,.,CASSQRGQETQYF,TGTGCCAGCAGCCAAAGGGGACAAGAGACCCAGTACTTC
TRBJ2-4,TRBV6-5,.,.,CASSSSTGSVNIQYF,TGTGCCAGCAGTTCGTCCACAGGGAGCGTAAACATTCAGTACTTC
TRBJ2-5,TRBV19,.,TRBD1,CASSISPGTGGETQYF,TGTGCCAGTAGTATAAGCCCCGGGACAGGGGGGGAGACCCAGTACTTC
TRBJ1-2,TRBV6-4,.,TRBD1,CASSDSTGGGYTF,TGTGCCAGCAGTGACTCGACAGGGGGTGGCTACACCTTC
TRBJ1-1,TRBV19,.,.,CASRGGPNTEAFF,TGTGCCAGTCGGGGAGGGCCGAACACTGAAGCTTTCTTT
TRBJ1-1,TRBV29-1,.,TRBD1,CSVTQGEKNTEAFF,TGCAGCGTGACTCAGGGGGAGAAGAACACTGAAGCTTTCTTT
TRBJ2-7,TRBV7-3,.,TRBD2,CASSSSGGNEQYF,TGTGCCAGCAGTTCTAGCGGGGGGAATGAGCAGTACTTC
TRBJ2-7,TRBV6-5,.,TRBD2,CASSMTSGAEYEQYF,TGTGCCAGCAGCATGACTAGCGGGGCGGAATACGAGCAGTACTTC
TRBJ1-5,TRBV2,.,TRBD1,CASSRDRERAHDQHF,TGTGCCAGCAGCCGCGACAGGGAGCGGGCCCATGACCAGCATTTT
TRBJ2-7,TRBV11-2,.,.,CASSLDRISSYEQYF,TGTGCCAGCAGCTTAGACAGAATCTCTTCCTACGAGCAGTACTTC
TRBJ2-7,TRBV4-2,.,.,CASSPNKGTSAYEQYF,TGTGCCAGCAGCCCGAACAAGGGGACATCCGCCTACGAGCAGTACTTC
TRBJ2-5,TRBV6-6,.,TRBD1,CATAPGTGETQYF,TGTGCCACCGCCCCCGGGACAGGAGAGACCCAGTACTTC
TRBJ2-1,TRBV5-1,.,.,CASSFSAGSYNEQFF,TGCGCCAGCAGCTTCTCTGCGGGCTCCTACAATGAGCAGTTCTTC
TRBJ1-2,TRBV7-2,once,.,CASSLGEAGYGYTF,TGTGCCAGCAGCTTAGGGGAGGCTGGCTATGGCTACACCTTC
TRBJ1-1,TRBV28,few,.,CASNTDTNTEAFF,TGTGCCAGCAATACCGACACGAACACTGAAGCTTTCTTT
TRBJ1-1,TRBV10-3,.,.,CASNLRPAAEAKAFF,TGTGCCAGCAACCTGCGGCCGGCCGCCGAGGCTAAAGCTTTCTTT
TRBJ1-1,TRBV5-1,.,TRBD1,CASSGDRGNTEAFF,TGCGCCAGCAGCGGAGACAGGGGAAACACTGAAGCTTTCTTT
TRBJ2-7,TRBV7-2,few,.,CASSQDVAGADGEQYF,TGTGCCAGCAGCCAAGATGTGGCGGGGGCCGATGGAGAGCAGTACTTC
TRBJ1-1,TRBV5-1,.,TRBD1,CASSYSSRGRTEAFF,TGCGCCAGCAGCTACTCGTCCAGGGGGCGAACTGAAGCTTTCTTT
TRBJ2-5,TRBV7-2,.,TRBD1,CASSLIDRGHEETQYF,TGTGCCAGCAGCTTAATCGACAGGGGGCATGAAGAGACCCAGTACTTC
TRBJ2-7,TRBV6-6,.,.,CASSYPGSNYEQYF,TGTGCCAGCAGTTACCCTGGCAGTAACTACGAGCAGTACTTC
TRBJ1-4,TRBV7-8,.,.,CASSSHREKLFF,TGTGCCAGCAGCTCCCACAGGGAAAAACTGTTTTTT
TRBJ1-1,TRBV11-2,.,.,CASSYSGTEAFF,TGTGCCAGCAGCTACAGTGGGACTGAAGCTTTCTTT
TRBJ2-1,TRBV5-4,.,.,CASSFRASYNEQFF,TGTGCCAGCAGCTTCAGGGCCTCCTACAATGAGCAGTTCTTC
TRBJ2-7,TRBV7-9,.,.,CASSLKAPGQYF,TGTGCCAGCAGCTTAAAAGCTCCGGGACAGTACTTC
TRBJ1-1,TRBV10-3,once,TRBD1,CATGGYRGQAEAFF,TGTGCCACCGGGGGTTACAGGGGGCAGGCTGAAGCTTTCTTT
TRBJ1-4,TRBV18,medium-sized,.,CASSATQSEKLFF,TGTGCCAGCTCAGCCACACAGAGTGAAAAACTGTTTTTT
TRBJ1-2,TRBV6-4,.,.,CASSDSTGVSYTF,TGTGCCAGCAGTGACTCGACCGGAGTAAGCTACACCTTC
TRBJ1-5,TRBV5-1,.,TRBD1,CASRPGGKNSQPQHF,TGCGCCAGCAGACCAGGGGGAAAGAATAGTCAGCCCCAGCATTTT
TRBJ1-1,TRBV5-1,.,.,CASSLYSRDTEAFF,TGCGCCAGCAGCTTGTACAGCAGGGACACTGAAGCTTTCTTT
TRBJ1-2,TRBV2,.,.,CASSTEGRENGYTF,TGTGCCAGCTCAACGGAGGGGCGGGAAAATGGCTACACCTTC
TRBJ2-7,TRBV4-3,.,.,CASSQVWGGQLYEQYF,TGCGCCAGCAGCCAAGTATGGGGAGGCCAACTCTACGAGCAGTACTTC
TRBJ2-5,TRBV25-1,few,TRBD2,CASSEKTSGGETQYF,TGTGCCAGCAGTGAGAAGACAAGCGGGGGAGAGACCCAGTACTTC
TRBJ2-7,TRBV4-1,.,TRBD1,CASSQDGGDRGTYEQYF,TGCGCCAGCAGCCAAGATGGTGGGGACAGGGGTACCTACGAGCAGTACTTC
TRBJ1-3,TRBV19,.,.,CASRSGSGNTIYF,TGTGCCAGTAGATCAGGGTCTGGAAACACCATATATTTT
TRBJ1-6,TRBV5-1,once,.,CASSLDRQSSYNSPLHF,TGCGCCAGCAGCTTGGATCGACAGAGCTCCTATAATTCACCCCTCCACTTT
TRBJ1-2,TRBV6-5,few,TRBD1,CASSYSTGRSGYTF,TGTGCCAGCAGTTACTCGACAGGGAGAAGTGGCTACACCTTC
TRBJ2-7,TRBV7-8,.,.,CASSPEDTGRAPYEQYF,TGTGCCAGCAGCCCGGAAGACACCGGGAGAGCCCCCTACGAGCAGTACTTC
TRBJ1-6,TRBV5-1,.,.,CASSLGQNSPLHF,TGCGCCAGCAGCTTGGGACAGAATTCACCCCTCCACTTT
TRBJ1-5,TRBV7-2,.,.,CASSFGRTNQPQHF,TGTGCCAGCAGCTTCGGACGGACTAATCAGCCCCAGCATTTT
TRBJ1-4,TRBV30,.,.,CAWSVQRGLDEKLFF,TGTGCCTGGAGTGTACAAAGAGGGTTGGATGAAAAACTGTTTTTT
TRBJ1-5,TRBV7-2,.,TRBD1,CASSSTGNQPQHF,TGTGCCAGCAGCTCGACAGGGAACCAGCCCCAGCATTTT
TRBJ2-5,TRBV10-3,.,TRBD1,CAISRLTGGGQETQYF,TGTGCCATCAGTAGGCTGACAGGGGGCGGCCAAGAGACCCAGTACTTC
TRBJ2-7,TRBV29-1,.,.,CSVESEWSSYEQYF,TGCAGCGTTGAAAGTGAGTGGAGCTCCTACGAGCAGTACTTC
TRBJ2-3,TRBV30,.,.,CAWSGVWGGQGDTQYF,TGTGCCTGGAGTGGGGTCTGGGGGGGGCAGGGAGATACGCAGTATTTT
TRBJ1-5,TRBV6-6,.,.,CASSYSGEADQPQHF,TGTGCCAGCAGTTACTCGGGGGAGGCGGATCAGCCCCAGCATTTT
TRBJ2-1,TRBV7-6,.,TRBD2,CASSLGGGFSGGNNEQFF,TGTGCCAGCAGCTTAGGTGGGGGATTTAGCGGGGGGAACAATGAGCAGTTCTTC
TRBJ2-3,TRBV5-1,.,TRBD2,CASSLDSGGAGDTQYF,TGCGCCAGCAGCTTGGACAGCGGGGGGGCGGGAGATACGCAGTATTTT
TRBJ2-1,TRBV9,.,TRBD2,CASSERGGLYNEQFF,TGTGCCAGCAGTGAGCGGGGGGGCCTCTACAATGAGCAGTTCTTC
TRBJ2-7,TRBV7-9,.,TRBD2,CASSSTGREGHEQYF,TGTGCCAGCAGCTCGACCGGACGGGAGGGGCACGAGCAGTACTTC
TRBJ1-1,TRBV6-4,once,.,CASRRGSDTEAFF,TGTGCCAGCAGACGGGGATCGGACACTGAAGCTTTCTTT
TRBJ1-2,TRBV5-4,.,TRBD1,CASRGQHYPDGYTF,TGTGCCAGCCGGGGACAGCACTACCCCGATGGCTACACCTTC
TRBJ1-1,TRBV2,.,TRBD1,CASSEKPGGGTEAFF,TGTGCCAGCAGTGAAAAACCAGGGGGAGGTACTGAAGCTTTCTTT